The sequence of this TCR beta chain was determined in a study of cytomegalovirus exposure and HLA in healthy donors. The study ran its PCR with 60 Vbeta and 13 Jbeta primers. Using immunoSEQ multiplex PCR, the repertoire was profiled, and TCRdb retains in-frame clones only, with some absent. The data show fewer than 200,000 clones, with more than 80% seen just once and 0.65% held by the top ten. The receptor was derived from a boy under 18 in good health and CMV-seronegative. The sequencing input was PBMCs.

CDR3 in amino acids: CASSKERERSIQYF. The CDR3 DNA is TGTGCCAGCAGCAAGGAGCGGGAGAGAAGCATTCAGTACTTC. The chain carries TRBV21-1 and TRBJ2-4; the table's D gene call, TRBD2, was not cross checked with the DNA. TRBV21-1 constitutes a pseudogene. The CDR3 spans 14 residues.